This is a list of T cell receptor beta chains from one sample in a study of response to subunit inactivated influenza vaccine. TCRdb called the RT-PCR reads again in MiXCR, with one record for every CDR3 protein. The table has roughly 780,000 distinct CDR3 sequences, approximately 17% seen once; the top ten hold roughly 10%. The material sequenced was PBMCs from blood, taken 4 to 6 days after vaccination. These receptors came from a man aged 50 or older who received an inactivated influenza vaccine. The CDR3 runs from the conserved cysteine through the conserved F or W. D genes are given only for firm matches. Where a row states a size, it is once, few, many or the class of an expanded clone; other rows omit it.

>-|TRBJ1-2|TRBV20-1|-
CSARGQGQGYTF
TGCAGTGCTAGAGGGCAGGGTCAAGGCTACACCTTC
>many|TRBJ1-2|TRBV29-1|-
CSVVSALEGYTF
TGCAGCGTTGTAAGTGCCTTAGAGGGCTACACCTTC
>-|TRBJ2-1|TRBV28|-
CASSLRTRANNEQFF
TGTGCCAGCAGTTTACGTACCAGGGCCAACAATGAGCAGTTCTTC
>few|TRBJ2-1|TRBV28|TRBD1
CASSTWTGTGDEQFF
TGTGCCAGCAGTACATGGACAGGGACGGGGGATGAGCAGTTCTTC
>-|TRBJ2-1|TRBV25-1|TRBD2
CASSPRGAGVNEQFF
TGTGCCAGCAGCCCCCGGGGAGCGGGAGTGAATGAGCAGTTCTTC
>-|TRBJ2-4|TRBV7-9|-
CASRPQGNIQYF
TGTGCCAGCAGGCCTCAGGGAAACATTCAGTACTTC
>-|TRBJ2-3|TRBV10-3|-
CAISAGTGDTQYF
TGTGCCATCAGCGCGGGGACGGGGGATACGCAGTATTTT
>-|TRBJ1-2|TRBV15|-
CATSLGAAYGYTF
TGTGCCACCAGCCTCGGGGCCGCCTATGGCTACACCTTC
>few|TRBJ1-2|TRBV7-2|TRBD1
CASTMNLDRAAYGYTF
TGTGCCAGCACCATGAACTTGGACAGGGCCGCCTATGGCTACACCTTC
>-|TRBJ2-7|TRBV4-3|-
CASSQEGSAYEQYF
TGCGCCAGCAGCCAAGAGGGGTCCGCCTACGAGCAGTACTTC
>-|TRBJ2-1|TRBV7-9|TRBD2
CASGSRERGMNEQFF
TGTGCCAGCGGCTCCAGGGAGCGGGGGATGAATGAGCAGTTCTTC
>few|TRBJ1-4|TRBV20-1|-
CSARPRGSRANEKLFF
TGCAGTGCTAGACCTCGGGGATCTCGGGCTAATGAAAAACTGTTTTTT
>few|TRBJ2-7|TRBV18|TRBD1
CASSPPDRAKGEQYF
TGTGCCAGCTCACCACCGGACAGGGCAAAGGGCGAGCAGTACTTC
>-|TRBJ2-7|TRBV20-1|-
CSALEGRGEISYEQYF
TGCAGTGCTCTAGAGGGGAGGGGGGAAATCTCCTACGAGCAGTACTTC
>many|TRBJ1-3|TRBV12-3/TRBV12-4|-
CASSPRGNTIYF
TGTGCCAGCAGCCCCCGCGGAAACACCATATATTTT
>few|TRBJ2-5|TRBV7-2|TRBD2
CASSLTSGRARETQYF
TGTGCCAGCAGCTTGACTAGCGGGAGGGCCAGGGAGACCCAGTACTTC
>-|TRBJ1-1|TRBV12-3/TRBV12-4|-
CASNAGLGTEAFF
TGTGCCAGCAATGCTGGTCTTGGCACTGAAGCTTTCTTT
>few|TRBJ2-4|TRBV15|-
CATSQIPQAVDIQYF
TGTGCCACCAGTCAAATACCCCAGGCGGTGGACATTCAGTACTTC
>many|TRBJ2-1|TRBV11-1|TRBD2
CASSLGRGGFNEQFF
TGTGCCAGCAGCTTAGGACGGGGGGGCTTTAATGAGCAGTTCTTC
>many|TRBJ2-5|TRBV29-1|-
CSVGRRDTSLGTQYF
TGCAGCGTGGGGAGACGGGACACGAGCTTAGGGACCCAGTACTTC
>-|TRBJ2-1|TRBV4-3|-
CASSLTRSPAGRVNEQFF
TGCGCCAGCAGCCTTACGCGGTCCCCCGCGGGAAGGGTCAATGAGCAGTTCTTC
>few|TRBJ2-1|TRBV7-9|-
CASSSLSKQFF
TGTGCCAGCAGCTCCCTCAGCAAGCAGTTCTTC
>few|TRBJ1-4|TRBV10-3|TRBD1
CAINRQGPNEKLFF
TGTGCCATCAACAGACAGGGGCCTAATGAAAAACTGTTTTTT
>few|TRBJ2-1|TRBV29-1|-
CSVAGLVVGEQFF
TGCAGCGTTGCCGGTTTGGTTGTAGGTGAGCAGTTCTTC
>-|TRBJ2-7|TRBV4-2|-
CASSQSSMGSYEQYF
TGTGCCAGCAGCCAATCGTCTATGGGGTCCTACGAGCAGTACTTC
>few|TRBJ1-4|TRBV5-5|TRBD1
CASSLPPGQGASNEKLFF
TGTGCCAGCAGCTTACCACCGGGACAGGGTGCGTCTAATGAAAAACTGTTTTTT
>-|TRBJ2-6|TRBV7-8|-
CASSAPSGTLWANVLTF
TGTGCCAGCAGCGCGCCCTCAGGGACCCTCTGGGCCAACGTCCTGACTTTC
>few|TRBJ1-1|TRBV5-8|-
CASSWEGMNTEAFF
TGTGCCAGCAGCTGGGAGGGGATGAACACTGAAGCTTTCTTT
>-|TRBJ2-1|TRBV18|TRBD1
CASSRLTGQGTHEQFF
TGTGCCAGCTCACGTCTCACGGGACAGGGGACCCATGAGCAGTTCTTC
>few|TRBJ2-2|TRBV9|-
CASSVASNWPGELFF
TGTGCCAGCAGCGTAGCCAGCAATTGGCCCGGGGAGCTGTTTTTT
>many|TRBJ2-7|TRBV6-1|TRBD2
CASSLSGDMPVEQYF
TGTGCCAGCAGTCTTAGCGGGGACATGCCTGTCGAGCAGTACTTC
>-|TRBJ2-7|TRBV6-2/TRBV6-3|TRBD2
CASKQAGGSYEQYF
TGTGCCAGCAAACAGGCGGGAGGCTCCTACGAGCAGTACTTC
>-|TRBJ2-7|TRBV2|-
CASSEDSNYEQYF
TGTGCCAGCAGTGAAGACAGTAACTACGAGCAGTACTTC
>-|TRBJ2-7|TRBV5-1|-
CASSLNPATRDREQYF
TGCGCCAGCAGCTTAAACCCCGCGACTAGGGACCGGGAGCAGTACTTC
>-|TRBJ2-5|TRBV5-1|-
CASTGTAKETQYF
TGCGCCAGCACCGGGACGGCGAAAGAGACCCAGTACTTC
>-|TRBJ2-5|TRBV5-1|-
CASSLGTNLRETQYF
TGCGCCAGCAGCTTGGGGACAAACTTAAGAGAGACCCAGTACTTC
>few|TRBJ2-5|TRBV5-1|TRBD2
CASSSGSGGQETQYF
TGCGCCAGCAGCTCTGGTAGCGGGGGGCAAGAGACCCAGTACTTC
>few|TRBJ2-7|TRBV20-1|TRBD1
CSAREPGQGALQYF
TGCAGTGCTAGAGAACCGGGACAGGGGGCCCTCCAGTACTTC
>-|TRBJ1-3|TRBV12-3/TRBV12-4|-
CASSLTTSGNTIYF
TGTGCCAGCAGTCTCACGACCTCTGGAAACACCATATATTTT
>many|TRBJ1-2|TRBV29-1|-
CSVQQYNGYTF
TGCAGCGTGCAACAATACAATGGCTACACCTTC
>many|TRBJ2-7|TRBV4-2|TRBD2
CASSQGRGTYEQYF
TGTGCCAGCAGCCAAGGGCGGGGGACCTACGAGCAGTACTTC
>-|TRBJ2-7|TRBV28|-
CASSFSEVRPYEQYF
TGTGCCAGCAGTTTTAGCGAGGTCCGACCCTACGAGCAGTACTTC
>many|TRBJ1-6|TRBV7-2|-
CASSFQGGAYNSPLHF
TGTGCCAGCAGCTTCCAGGGTGGAGCTTATAATTCACCCCTCCACTTT
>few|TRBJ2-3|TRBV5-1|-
CASSEQISTDTQYF
TGCGCCAGCAGCGAACAGATAAGCACAGATACGCAGTATTTT
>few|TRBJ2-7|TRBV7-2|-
CASSSLRAGEQYF
TGTGCCAGCAGCTCTCTTAGGGCCGGCGAGCAGTACTTC
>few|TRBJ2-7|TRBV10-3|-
CAISATGSYEQYF
TGTGCCATCAGCGCAACAGGATCCTACGAGCAGTACTTC
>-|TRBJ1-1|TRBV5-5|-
CASSLQGSRAEAFF
TGTGCCAGCAGCCTGCAGGGGTCGAGGGCTGAAGCTTTCTTT
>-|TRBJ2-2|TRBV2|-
CASSWQGFDAGELFF
TGTGCCAGCAGCTGGCAGGGATTTGATGCCGGGGAGCTGTTTTTT
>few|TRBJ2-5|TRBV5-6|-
CASSHRALRETQYF
TGTGCCAGCAGCCACCGGGCCCTAAGGGAGACCCAGTACTTC
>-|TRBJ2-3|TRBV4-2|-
CASSQQTTLASTDTQYF
TGTGCCAGCAGCCAACAAACTACTCTGGCGAGCACAGATACGCAGTATTTT
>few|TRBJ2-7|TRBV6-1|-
CASSLIPDERYEQYF
TGTGCCAGCAGTCTGATACCGGACGAACGGTACGAGCAGTACTTC
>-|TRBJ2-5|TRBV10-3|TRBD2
CATSTIAGGQETQYF
TGTGCCACTTCCACGATAGCGGGAGGCCAAGAGACCCAGTACTTC